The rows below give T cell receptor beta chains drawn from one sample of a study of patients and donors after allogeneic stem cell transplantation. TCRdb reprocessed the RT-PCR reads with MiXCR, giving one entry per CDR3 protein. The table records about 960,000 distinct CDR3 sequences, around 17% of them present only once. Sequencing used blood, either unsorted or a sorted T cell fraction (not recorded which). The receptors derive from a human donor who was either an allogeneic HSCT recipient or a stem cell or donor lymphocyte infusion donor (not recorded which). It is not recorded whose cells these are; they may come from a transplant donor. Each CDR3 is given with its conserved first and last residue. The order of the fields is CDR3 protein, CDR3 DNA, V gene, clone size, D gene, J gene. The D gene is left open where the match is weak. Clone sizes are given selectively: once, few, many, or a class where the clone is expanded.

cdr3_aa: CAWSNSYNEQFF
cdr3_nt: TGTGCCTGGAGTAACTCCTACAATGAGCAGTTCTTC
v_call: TRBV30
clone_size: .
d_call: .
j_call: TRBJ2-1

cdr3_aa: CASRTGTSRTDTQYF
cdr3_nt: TGTGCCAGCAGAACCGGGACTAGCCGTACAGATACGCAGTATTTT
v_call: TRBV6-1
clone_size: few
d_call: TRBD2
j_call: TRBJ2-3

cdr3_aa: CASSPTGTGEWDEQYF
cdr3_nt: TGCGCCAGCAGCCCTACCGGGACAGGGGAATGGGACGAGCAGTACTTC
v_call: TRBV5-1
clone_size: few
d_call: TRBD1
j_call: TRBJ2-7

cdr3_aa: CATSSQSLNEKLFF
cdr3_nt: TGTGCCACCAGCAGTCAGAGTTTAAATGAAAAACTGTTTTTT
v_call: TRBV15
clone_size: few
d_call: .
j_call: TRBJ1-4

cdr3_aa: CSGQGRTNEKLFF
cdr3_nt: TGCAGCGGACAGGGACGAACTAATGAAAAACTGTTTTTT
v_call: TRBV29-1
clone_size: .
d_call: TRBD1
j_call: TRBJ1-4

cdr3_aa: CSGDFYTEAFF
cdr3_nt: TGCAGTGGGGATTTCTACACTGAAGCTTTCTTT
v_call: TRBV20-1
clone_size: many
d_call: .
j_call: TRBJ1-1

cdr3_aa: CASSPRLAGFSYEQYF
cdr3_nt: TGTGCCAGCAGCCCCCGACTAGCGGGGTTTTCCTACGAGCAGTACTTC
v_call: TRBV11-3
clone_size: .
d_call: TRBD2
j_call: TRBJ2-7

cdr3_aa: CASSPTARGGINQPQHF
cdr3_nt: TGTGCCAGCAGTCCAACCGCGCGGGGAGGGATCAATCAGCCCCAGCATTTT
v_call: TRBV7-2
clone_size: few
d_call: .
j_call: TRBJ1-5

cdr3_aa: CASSPELAGELFF
cdr3_nt: TGCGCCAGCAGCCCGGAGTTGGCCGGGGAGCTGTTTTTT
v_call: TRBV5-1
clone_size: .
d_call: .
j_call: TRBJ2-2

cdr3_aa: CASSWTPGNTEAFF
cdr3_nt: TGTGCCAGCAGCTGGACACCCGGGAACACTGAAGCTTTCTTT
v_call: TRBV13
clone_size: .
d_call: .
j_call: TRBJ1-1

cdr3_aa: CSAQLAGGNYNEQFF
cdr3_nt: TGCAGTGCCCAGTTAGCGGGGGGGAATTACAATGAGCAGTTCTTC
v_call: TRBV20-1
clone_size: .
d_call: TRBD2
j_call: TRBJ2-1

cdr3_aa: CASSLGFGTQNIQYF
cdr3_nt: TGTGCCAGCAGTTTAGGGTTTGGCACCCAAAACATTCAGTACTTC
v_call: TRBV12-3/TRBV12-4
clone_size: few
d_call: .
j_call: TRBJ2-4

cdr3_aa: CASRPGGNEQFF
cdr3_nt: TGCGCCAGCAGACCGGGGGGAAATGAGCAGTTCTTC
v_call: TRBV5-1
clone_size: many
d_call: TRBD2
j_call: TRBJ2-1

cdr3_aa: CAISEGQGMGLKTEAFF
cdr3_nt: TGTGCCATCAGTGAGGGACAGGGTATGGGATTGAAGACTGAAGCTTTCTTT
v_call: TRBV10-3
clone_size: .
d_call: TRBD1
j_call: TRBJ1-1

cdr3_aa: CSAPRAGGSWEQYF
cdr3_nt: TGCAGTGCTCCCAGAGCGGGGGGCTCCTGGGAGCAGTACTTC
v_call: TRBV20-1
clone_size: .
d_call: TRBD2
j_call: TRBJ2-7

cdr3_aa: CASSSLQTPTEAFF
cdr3_nt: TGTGCCAGCAGCTCCTTACAGACCCCCACTGAAGCTTTCTTT
v_call: TRBV11-1
clone_size: .
d_call: .
j_call: TRBJ1-1

cdr3_aa: CSVETPSQGEGEQYF
cdr3_nt: TGCAGCGTTGAAACCCCCAGTCAGGGAGAAGGGGAGCAGTACTTC
v_call: TRBV29-1
clone_size: .
d_call: .
j_call: TRBJ2-7

cdr3_aa: CASITPGGWYNEQFF
cdr3_nt: TGTGCCAGCATCACCCCTGGAGGATGGTACAATGAGCAGTTCTTC
v_call: TRBV6-1
clone_size: few
d_call: .
j_call: TRBJ2-1

cdr3_aa: CASSLLGAGNNQPQHF
cdr3_nt: TGTGCCAGCAGTTTATTAGGGGCAGGGAACAATCAGCCCCAGCATTTT
v_call: TRBV28
clone_size: few
d_call: .
j_call: TRBJ1-5

cdr3_aa: CASSSPEQGDGYTF
cdr3_nt: TGCGCCAGCAGCTCCCCGGAACAGGGCGATGGCTACACCTTC
v_call: TRBV5-1
clone_size: few
d_call: .
j_call: TRBJ1-2

cdr3_aa: CASSPLGKMYEQYF
cdr3_nt: TGTGCCAGCAGCCCTTTGGGTAAAATGTACGAGCAGTACTTC
v_call: TRBV4-2
clone_size: .
d_call: .
j_call: TRBJ2-7

cdr3_aa: CASSQVGLGSDGEQYF
cdr3_nt: TGTGCCAGCAGCCAAGTCGGGTTGGGTAGCGACGGCGAGCAGTACTTC
v_call: TRBV3-1
clone_size: few
d_call: .
j_call: TRBJ2-7

cdr3_aa: CSARFQRGGRSYEQYF
cdr3_nt: TGCAGTGCTAGATTCCAGCGGGGGGGCAGGTCCTACGAGCAGTACTTC
v_call: TRBV20-1
clone_size: .
d_call: TRBD2
j_call: TRBJ2-7